This paragraph reports one T cell receptor beta chain. Its antigen is currently unknown. V lost 7 bases to trimming and J lost 3 bases, with 12 bases between them. There are 13 residues in the CDR3. Looked up from germline, CDR1 is ENHRY and CDR2 is SYGVKD. This sample was taken from a study of T cell responses to AZD1222 COVID-19 vaccine. Assay used: immunoSEQ multiplex PCR; TCRdb lists only in-frame clones, some missing. The sample has roughly 120,000 clones, 93% seen once. Regarding the study as a whole: Baseline antibody screening turned up just six seropositive AZD1222 recipients. Rises in breadth and depth of Spike-specific TCRs came after two AZD1222 doses. Repertoires in all cases were sampled only once the peak T cell response had passed. It should be noted that donors were predominantly white British and more often female, and clonal diversity was possibly underestimated.

This receptor was obtained from an adult who received the AZD1222 COVID-19 vaccine. V gene TRBV10-3 combines with J gene TRBJ1-2; tentatively, D is TRBD1 (5 bases). The input for sequencing was peripheral blood, taken 28 days after the second AZD1222 dose. The CDR3 DNA is TGTGCCATCAAGATAGGAGGGGACTATGGCTACACCTTC. This codes for CAIKIGGDYGYTF.